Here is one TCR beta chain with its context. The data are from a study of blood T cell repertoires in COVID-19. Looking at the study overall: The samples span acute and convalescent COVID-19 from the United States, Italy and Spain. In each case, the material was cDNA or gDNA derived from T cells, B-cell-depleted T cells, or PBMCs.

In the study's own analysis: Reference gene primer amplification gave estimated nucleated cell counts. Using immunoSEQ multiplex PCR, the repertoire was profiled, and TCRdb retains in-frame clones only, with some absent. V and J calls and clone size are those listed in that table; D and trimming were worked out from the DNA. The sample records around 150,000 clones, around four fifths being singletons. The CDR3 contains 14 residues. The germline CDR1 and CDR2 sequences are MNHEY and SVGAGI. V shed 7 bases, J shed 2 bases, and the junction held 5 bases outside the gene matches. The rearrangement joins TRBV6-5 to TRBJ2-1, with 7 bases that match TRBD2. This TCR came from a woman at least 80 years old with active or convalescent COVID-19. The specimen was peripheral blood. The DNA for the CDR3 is TGTGCCAGCAAGGAGCGGGGCACCTACAATGAGCAGTTCTTC. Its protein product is CASKERGTYNEQFF.